These T cell receptor beta chains were read from a single sample in a study of blood T cell repertoires in COVID-19. The data were produced by immunoSEQ multiplex PCR, yet TCRdb's version contains in-frame clones alone and is incomplete. The sample lists 140,000 to 150,000 clones; 87% were seen once. Sequenced input: peripheral blood. The origin of the receptors is an elderly man with acute or convalescent COVID-19. CDR3s include the opening cysteine and the closing phenylalanine or tryptophan. The D gene is left open where the match is weak. Expanded clones are given a class, and other clones once, few, many or no size at all.

abundance	d_gene	v_gene	len	j_gene	CDR3nt	CDR3aa
NA	TRBD2	TRBV27	16	TRBJ2-5	TGTGCCAGCAGTTTCTTAGCGGGAGCGACCCAGGAGACCCAGTACTTC	CASSFLAGATQETQYF
NA	TRBD1	TRBV7-2	16	TRBJ1-6	TGTGCCAGCAGCTCCACGCGAGGGACAGGGGTTTCACCCCTCCACTTT	CASSSTRGTGVSPLHF
NA	TRBD2	TRBV5-1	15	TRBJ2-1	TGCGCCAGCAGCTTGGCCCTAGCGGGCTACAATGAGCAGTTCTTC	CASSLALAGYNEQFF
NA	TRBD1	TRBV27	15	TRBJ2-2	TGTGCCAGCAGTTCAGGGGGCGCGAACACCGGGGAGCTGTTTTTT	CASSSGGANTGELFF
NA	TRBD1	TRBV6-1	13	TRBJ1-2	TGTGCCAGCAGTGATAGGACAGGGCATGGCTACACCTTC	CASSDRTGHGYTF
NA	NA	TRBV3-1/TRBV3-2	16	TRBJ1-3	TGTGCCAGCAGCGAGACTGAAAACGGGTCTGGAAACACCATATATTTT	CASSETENGSGNTIYF
NA	TRBD2	TRBV5-1	16	TRBJ2-5	TGCGCCAGCAGCTTGGTCACTAGCGGGGGACAAGAGACCCAGTACTTC	CASSLVTSGGQETQYF
NA	NA	TRBV7-9	14	TRBJ1-1	TGTGCCAGCAGTCAATTGCAGGGAAACACTGAAGCTTTCTTT	CASSQLQGNTEAFF
NA	NA	TRBV6-5	12	TRBJ1-1	TGTGCCAGCTATACTTCAAACACTGAAGCTTTCTTT	CASYTSNTEAFF
NA	TRBD1	TRBV5-4	14	TRBJ2-1	TGTGCCAGCAGCTTTCCCGGACAGGGATCTGAGCAGTTCTTC	CASSFPGQGSEQFF
NA	NA	TRBV6-5	13	TRBJ1-5	TGTGCCAGCAGCCGGGAAGCCTTCACGCCCCAGCATTTT	CASSREAFTPQHF
NA	TRBD1	TRBV9	16	TRBJ2-2	TGTGCCAGCAGCGTAGCCGGGACAGCCTACACCGGGGAGCTGTTTTTT	CASSVAGTAYTGELFF
NA	NA	TRBV28	15	TRBJ2-7	TGTGCCAGCAGTTTCCAGACAGCCTCACCTTACGAGCAGTACTTC	CASSFQTASPYEQYF
NA	TRBD1	TRBV19	17	TRBJ2-5	TGTGCCAGTAGTATTCTACGACAGGGTCGACACCAAGAGACCCAGTACTTC	CASSILRQGRHQETQYF
NA	NA	TRBV7-2	15	TRBJ2-3	TGTGCCAGCAGCCCCAGCGGTTGGGTTACAGATACGCAGTATTTT	CASSPSGWVTDTQYF
once	TRBD2	TRBV28	16	TRBJ2-7	TGTGCCAGCAGTCCCCCGGGGCTAGCGGGATCCTACGAGCAGTACTTC	CASSPPGLAGSYEQYF
NA	TRBD1	TRBV3-1/TRBV3-2	15	TRBJ2-2	TGTGCCAGCAGCCAGGGGACAGGGAACACCGGGGAGCTGTTTTTT	CASSQGTGNTGELFF
few	TRBD1	TRBV7-9	13	TRBJ2-7	TGTGCCAGCAGCTTGACAGGGTTCTACGAGCAGTACTTC	CASSLTGFYEQYF
once	TRBD1	TRBV7-9	15	TRBJ2-2	TGTGCCAGCAGCTCCCGGGACAGGAACACCGGGGAGCTGTTTTTT	CASSSRDRNTGELFF
few	TRBD1	TRBV5-4	14	TRBJ2-7	TGTGCCAGCAGCTTGGAGGGACAGGGTCGGGAGCAGTACTTC	CASSLEGQGREQYF
once	NA	TRBV28	14	TRBJ1-2	TGTGCCAGCAGTTTATTCCGACTTAACTATGGCTACACCTTC	CASSLFRLNYGYTF
NA	TRBD2	TRBV7-2	15	TRBJ2-7	TGTGCCAGCAGCTTGAGTAGCGGGGGATTTGACGAGCAGTACTTC	CASSLSSGGFDEQYF
NA	TRBD2	TRBV3-1/TRBV3-2	16	TRBJ2-7	TGTGCCAGCAGCCAAGAAAGTCTAGCGGGAGTCTACGAGCAGTACTTC	CASSQESLAGVYEQYF
once	TRBD1	TRBV5-1	15	TRBJ2-7	TGCGCCAGCAGCTTGGCCGGACAGGGGGCTTACGAGCAGTACTTC	CASSLAGQGAYEQYF
once	NA	TRBV5-1	15	TRBJ1-5	TGCGCCAGCAGATTGGACCCGGCGGGCAATCAGCCCCAGCATTTT	CASRLDPAGNQPQHF
NA	NA	TRBV14	15	TRBJ1-6	TGTGCCAGCAGCCAAGCACCAGGGGTTTATTCACCCCTCCACTTT	CASSQAPGVYSPLHF
NA	TRBD1	TRBV24-1	15	TRBJ2-3	TGTGCCACGTCCGGGACAGGGGGCCTGGCAGATACGCAGTATTTT	CATSGTGGLADTQYF
NA	TRBD2	TRBV4-2	18	TRBJ2-3	TGTGCCAGCAGCCAAGAACTAGCGGGGGCCAGGGGCACAGATACGCAGTATTTT	CASSQELAGARGTDTQYF
few	NA	TRBV21-1	21	TRBJ2-3	TGTGCCAGCAGCAAATACAGGCGGGACAGGGTGTTAAGTTCGAGCACAGATACGCAGTATTTT	CASSKYRRDRVLSSSTDTQYF
NA	NA	TRBV10-3	12	TRBJ2-1	TGTGCCACCGGTGGACAGAACAATGAGCAGTTCTTC	CATGGQNNEQFF
NA	NA	TRBV7-9	15	TRBJ1-2	TGTGCCAGCAGCCTGACAGGCAATTATCCCAGGGGCTGCACCTTC	CASSLTGNYPRGCTF
NA	TRBD2	TRBV29-1	12	TRBJ2-5	TGCAGCTGTCGGGGGGTGGGAGAGACCCAGTACTTC	CSCRGVGETQYF
few	TRBD1	TRBV5-1	12	TRBJ1-4	TGCGCCAGCAGAAGGGACAGCGAAAAACTGTTTTTT	CASRRDSEKLFF
NA	NA	TRBV30	12	TRBJ1-6	TGTGCCTGGAGTTCGGGTGATTCACCCCTCCACTTT	CAWSSGDSPLHF
NA	TRBD1	TRBV19	16	TRBJ1-5	TGTGCCAGTAGTGCCGGGACAGGGTATAGCAATCAGCCCCAGCATTTT	CASSAGTGYSNQPQHF
NA	NA	TRBV29-1	12	TRBJ1-1	TGCAGCGTTGGGGGGGGTTTCGGTGAAGCTTTCTTT	CSVGGGFGEAFF
NA	TRBD2	TRBV4-2	16	TRBJ2-3	TGTGCCAGCAGCCAAGATCGAGCGGGGGCCCGAGATACGCAGTATTTT	CASSQDRAGARDTQYF
NA	TRBD1	TRBV6-1	16	TRBJ1-1	TGTGCCAGCAGTGAATGGGCAGGGGGCGCGGACACTGAAGCTTTCTTT	CASSEWAGGADTEAFF
NA	TRBD1	TRBV9	15	TRBJ1-4	TGTGCCAGCAGCCTCCAGGACAGGGGAGGTGAAAAACTGTTTTTT	CASSLQDRGGEKLFF
NA	NA	TRBV5-1	17	TRBJ2-6	TGCGCCAGCAGCAAGGAGGCGGGGGCAGGAGGGGCCAACGTCCTGACTTTC	CASSKEAGAGGANVLTF
NA	TRBD1	TRBV5-1	14	TRBJ1-2	TGCGCCAGCAGCGGGGGACAGGGTAACTATGGCTACACCTTC	CASSGGQGNYGYTF
NA	NA	TRBV28	14	TRBJ1-4	TGTGCCAGCAGTTCCCGGGGACTTAATGAAAAACTGTTTTTT	CASSSRGLNEKLFF
NA	NA	TRBV5-1	16	TRBJ2-2	TGCGCCAGCAGTCCCACGGGTTTGGTAGGGGCCGGGGAGCTGTTTTTT	CASSPTGLVGAGELFF
NA	NA	TRBV3-1/TRBV3-2	13	TRBJ2-7	TGTGCCAGCAGCCAAGCCCTAGGCTACGAGCAGTACTTC	CASSQALGYEQYF
once	TRBD2	TRBV28	17	TRBJ2-1	TGTGCCAGCCCCTGGGAGGAGCGGGGTTTGAACTACAATGAGCAGTTCTTC	CASPWEERGLNYNEQFF
NA	TRBD2	TRBV7-3	16	TRBJ2-1	TGTGCCAGCAGCTTAACGAGACTAGCGGCGGGGAATGAGCAGTTCTTC	CASSLTRLAAGNEQFF
NA	TRBD1	TRBV28	15	TRBJ1-5	TGTGCCAGCAGACGCAAGGGGGCGTCTAATCAGCCCCAGCATTTT	CASRRKGASNQPQHF
NA	NA	TRBV24-1	16	TRBJ2-2	TGTGCCACCAGTGCTACGAATCCATTTTCCACCGGGGAGCTGTTTTTT	CATSATNPFSTGELFF
NA	NA	TRBV7-2	13	TRBJ2-7	TGTGCCAGCAGCTTAACCAGTTCCTACGAGCAGTACTTC	CASSLTSSYEQYF
NA	TRBD1	TRBV5-8	14	TRBJ1-2	TGTGCCAGCAGTCGGGGACAGGAAGGGTATGGCTACACCTTC	CASSRGQEGYGYTF